This record concerns one T cell receptor beta chain sequence. The clone's antigen remains unknown. Base qualities are not provided; no much larger clone lies one nucleotide away. Taken from the germline V gene (reference sequence), the CDR1 and CDR2 loops are GTSNPN and SVGIG. The CDR3, from cysteine to phenylalanine, totals 11 residues. Only the CDR3 DNA stays, 33 bases, in frame from base 1. V was cut back by 2 bases and J by 4 bases, leaving a gap of 4 bases between them. This record comes from a study of technical replicates of blood from a few donors (dated by TCRdb to about 2017). Libraries were prepared through the immunoSEQ multiplex PCR assay. TCRdb provides this immuneACCESS table in a form limited to in-frame rearrangements. Some clones are lacking; in checked studies, under half of them reflect an unresolved V gene, and why the rest are absent is not known. Here the sample has about 73,000 clones; roughly 93% occur a single time. The top ten clonotypes cover about 0.26% of the sample.

Material for sequencing was T cells isolated from PBMCs. The source is a human donor in good health. Recombination connected TRBV30 to TRBJ2-3; the D gene cannot be named for sure. Here is the DNA: TGTGCCTGGAGTCAGTCAGATACGCAGTATTTT. Its coded protein is CAWSQSDTQYF.